This TCR beta chain originates from a study of cytomegalovirus exposure and HLA in healthy donors. Notes on the study in general: Follow-up analysis later connected one missense variant in DCLRE1C with trimming of TCR beta V- and J-genes.

Amplification used 60 Vbeta primers and 13 Jbeta primers. The protocol was immunoSEQ multiplex PCR, while the TCRdb copy is restricted to in-frame clones and leaves out a portion. Here the sample spans about 110,000 clones, over 80% being singletons. With respect to this clone: The antigen remains undetermined.

Germline loops: CDR1 SNHLY, CDR2 FYNNEI. Trimming cost V 4 bases and J 10 bases, with 14 bases left between them. CDR3 size: 14 residues. The origin of this receptor is a man in his late teens or twenties in good health and CMV-seronegative. The sample comprised PBMCs. The chain links TRBV2 to TRBJ1-6; D unresolved. In nucleotides, the CDR3 is TGTGCCAGCAGTGGACTTGGTCAAGGCTCACCCCTCCACTTT. This gives the protein CASSGLGQGSPLHF.